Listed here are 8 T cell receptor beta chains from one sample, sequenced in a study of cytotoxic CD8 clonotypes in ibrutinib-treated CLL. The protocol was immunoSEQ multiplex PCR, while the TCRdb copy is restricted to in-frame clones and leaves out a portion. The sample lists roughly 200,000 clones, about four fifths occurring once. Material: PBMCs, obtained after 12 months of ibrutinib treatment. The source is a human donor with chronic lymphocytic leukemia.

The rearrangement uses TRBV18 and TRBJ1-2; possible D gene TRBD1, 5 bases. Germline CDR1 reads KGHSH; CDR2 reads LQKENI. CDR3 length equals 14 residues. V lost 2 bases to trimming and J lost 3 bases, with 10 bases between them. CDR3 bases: TGTGCCAGCTCACCAATGCAGGGCGACTATGGCTACACCTTC. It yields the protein CASSPMQGDYGYTF.

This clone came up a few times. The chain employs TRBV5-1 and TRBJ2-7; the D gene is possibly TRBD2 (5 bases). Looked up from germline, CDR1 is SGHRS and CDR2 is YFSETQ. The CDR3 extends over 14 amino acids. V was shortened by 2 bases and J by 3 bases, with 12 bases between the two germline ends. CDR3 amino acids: CASSLIGEGYEQYF. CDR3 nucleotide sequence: TGCGCCAGCAGCTTAATCGGGGAAGGCTACGAGCAGTACTTC. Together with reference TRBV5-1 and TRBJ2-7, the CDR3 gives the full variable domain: KAGVTQTPRYLIKTRGQQVTLSCSPISGHRSVSWYQQTPGQGLQFLFEYFSETQRNKGNFPGRFSGRQFSNSRSEMNVSTLELGDSALYLCASSLIGEGYEQYFGPGTRLTVT.

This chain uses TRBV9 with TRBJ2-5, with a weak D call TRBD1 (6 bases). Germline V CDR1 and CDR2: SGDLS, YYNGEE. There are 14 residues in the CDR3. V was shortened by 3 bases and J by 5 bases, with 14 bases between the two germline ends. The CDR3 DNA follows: TGTGCCAGCAGCGAGGGGGTCGCCCGGGAGACCCAGTACTTC. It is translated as CASSEGVARETQYF.

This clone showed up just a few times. CDR3 nucleotide sequence: TGTGCCAGCAGTGCTACAGGGGAGGTTCAGCCCCAGCATTTT. Its translation is CASSATGEVQPQHF. V usage is TRBV2 and J usage is TRBJ1-5; the match to TRBD1 covers 7 bases. The germline gives CDR1 SNHLY, CDR2 FYNNEI. The CDR3 spans 14 residues. V was pared by 4 bases and J by 6 bases, with 6 bases of the junction left unmatched. Full variable domain (outside the CDR3, taken from reference TRBV2 and TRBJ1-5): EPEVTQTPSHQVTQMGQEVILRCVPISNHLYFYWYRQILGQKVEFLVSFYNNEISEKSEIFDDQFSVERPDGSNFTLKIRSTKLEDSAMYFCASSATGEVQPQHFGDGTRLSIL.

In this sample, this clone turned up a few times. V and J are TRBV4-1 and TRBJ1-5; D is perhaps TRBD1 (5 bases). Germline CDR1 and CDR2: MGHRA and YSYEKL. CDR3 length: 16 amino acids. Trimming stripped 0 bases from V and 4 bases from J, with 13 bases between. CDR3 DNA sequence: TGCGCCAGCAGCCAAGAAGGTGGGAGACAGAATCAGCCCCAGCATTTT. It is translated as CASSQEGGRQNQPQHF.

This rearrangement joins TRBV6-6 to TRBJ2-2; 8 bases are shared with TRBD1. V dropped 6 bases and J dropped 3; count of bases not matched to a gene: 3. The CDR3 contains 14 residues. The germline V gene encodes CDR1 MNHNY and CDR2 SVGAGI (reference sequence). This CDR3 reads CASSRQGHTGELFF. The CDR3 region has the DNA TGTGCCAGCAGCCGACAGGGGCACACCGGGGAGCTGTTTTTT.

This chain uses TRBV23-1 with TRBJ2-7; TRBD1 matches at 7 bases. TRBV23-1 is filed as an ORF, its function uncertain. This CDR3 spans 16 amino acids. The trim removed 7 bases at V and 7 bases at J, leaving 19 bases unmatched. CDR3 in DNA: TGCGCCAGCATTTCCGATACAAAGACAGGGTGGGAAGAGCAGTACTTC. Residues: CASISDTKTGWEEQYF.

The CDR3 spells CASSAPAGHEQYF. CDR3 nucleotide sequence: TGTGCCAGCAGCGCCCCGGCAGGGCACGAGCAGTACTTC. The rearrangement joins TRBV7-9 to TRBJ2-7, with D possibly TRBD1 on 5 matching bases. V was trimmed by 5 bases and J by 5 bases, leaving 13 bases between them. This CDR3 spans 13 amino acids. Germline CDR1 is SEHNR and CDR2 is FQNEAQ (reference sequence).